This T cell receptor (beta chain) was recorded in a study of blood T cell repertoires in COVID-19. About the research overall: Recovered status in Cohort 3 required two negative PCRs, clearance, or symptom resolution. Sites across the United States, Italy and Spain contributed samples from acute and convalescent COVID-19. T cells, B-cell-depleted T cells, or PBMCs provided the cDNA or gDNA that served as material.

Study members were between about 18 and 95 years old and lived in 20 to 30 US regions. The assay was immunoSEQ multiplex PCR, and TCRdb's table has in-frame clones only and misses some. The sample has fewer than 350,000 clones, 88% seen once; the top ten hold 2%. V lost 3 bases, J lost 0 bases, and 6 bases stayed unmatched. Per germline, CDR1 SGHDT and CDR2 YYEEEE. This CDR3 is 17 amino acids long. Sample: PBMCs or T cells enriched from blood (not recorded which). The TCR comes from a woman aged 55-70 years in a cohort exposed to, infected with or recovered from COVID-19 (not recorded which). This chain joins TRBV5-6 and TRBJ2-1, with 10 bases lining up with TRBD1. DNA for the CDR3: TGTGCCAGCAGCTCACTGACAGGGGGCCTCTCCTACAATGAGCAGTTCTTC. Translated: CASSSLTGGLSYNEQFF.